The 24 T cell receptor beta chains below come from one sample, sequenced in a study of blood T cells in healthy people across ages. Primed by a sample-barcoded 5' primer and a J-beta primer mix, a second PCR proceeded for about 7 to 11 cycles. Via MiXCR, TCRdb re-called the 5' RACE reads, giving one row per CDR3 protein. The repertoire includes some 1.8 million distinct CDR3 sequences, more than 35% of them detected once, and under 30% sits in the top ten. Sequencing used blood. Receptors were obtained from a human donor in good health.

About this clonotype itself: A junction boundary mismatches the germline segment, possibly from a read error. V gene TRBV4-1 combines with J gene TRBJ1-2; D is undetermined. Looked up from germline, CDR1 is MGHRA and CDR2 is YSYEKL. This CDR3 has 13 amino acids. The CDR3 bases are TGCGCCAGCAGCCAAATGACTGGGAATGGCGACACCTTC. Protein product: CASSQMTGNGDTF.

This chain links TRBV12-5 with TRBJ2-7, with unresolved D. V dropped 5 bases and J dropped 6 bases, with 20 bases sitting between them. This CDR3 spans 15 amino acids. The germline V gene encodes CDR1 LGHNT and CDR2 FRNRAP. CDR3 sequence (DNA): TGTGCTAGTGGTCCCACGGCCCCCTTACAAGCCGAGCAGTACTTC. It specifies CASGPTAPLQAEQYF.

DNA of the CDR3: TGTGCCAGCCACCTGGAGGGGGGACCTCCCTCCTACAATGAGCAGTTCTTC. Protein: CASHLEGGPPSYNEQFF. The chain is built from TRBV5-6 and TRBJ2-1; D may be TRBD1 or TRBD2 (6 bases each). CDR1 and CDR2 from the germline V gene are SGHDT and YYEEEE. Deletions cut 7 bases from V and 0 bases from J, with 20 bases between. This CDR3 comprises 17 residues.

The chain links TRBV3-1 to TRBJ2-7; 7 bases align to TRBD1. Trimming removed 3 bases from V and 7 bases from J; junction bases left unmatched: 12. The CDR3 spans 15 residues. Germline CDR1 reads LGHDT; CDR2 reads YNNKEL (reference sequence). CDR3 nucleotide sequence: TGTGCCAGCAGCCATGCCTTGAGGGGGCTTAATGAGCAGTACTTC. Its protein is CASSHALRGLNEQYF.

The CDR3 DNA reads as TGTGCCATCACAGGGGGTAAGAACTATGGCTACACCTTC. Encoded protein: CAITGGKNYGYTF. The chain uses TRBV6-2 or TRBV6-3 and TRBJ1-2; 8 bases align to TRBD1. The V segment lost 10 bases and the J segment 2 bases; nucleotides outside the gene matches: 6. Germline-derived CDR1 and CDR2 are MNHEY and SVGEGT. The CDR3 runs 13 residues.

V and J are TRBV12-3 or TRBV12-4 and TRBJ2-7, with TRBD1 identical over 8 bases. J gave up 5 bases and V 9 bases, and 6 bases lay outside the gene matches. The CDR3 has 12 amino acids. The CDR3 reads CASQTGGNEQYF. The CDR3 nucleotides are TGTGCCAGTCAAACAGGGGGAAACGAGCAGTACTTC.

This clonotype was counted only a few times. The genes are TRBV6-6 and TRBJ1-2; 7 nucleotides align to TRBD1. Germline V gene lookup returns CDR1 MNHNY and CDR2 SVGAGI (reference sequence). The junction had 0 bases not matched to a gene; V was cut back by 2 bases and J by 3 bases. The CDR3 is 13 amino acids. The CDR3 nucleotides are TGTGCCAGCAGTTACCAGGGGGACTATGGCTACACCTTC. It specifies CASSYQGDYGYTF.

The chain recombines TRBV6-2 or TRBV6-3 with TRBJ2-7; D possibly uses TRBD1 or TRBD2 (5 bases each). V lost 3 bases and J lost 0, with 12 bases in between. The germline V gene has CDR1 MNHEY and CDR2 SVGEGT. There are 15 residues in the CDR3. DNA of the CDR3: TGTGCCAGCAGTTATGGGACGGAATTCTCCTACGAGCAGTACTTC. Protein sequence: CASSYGTEFSYEQYF.

The V gene is TRBV18, the J gene TRBJ1-5; 9 bases line up with TRBD1. J gave up 9 bases and V 4 bases, and 10 bases lay outside the gene matches. The CDR3 contains 15 residues. CDR1 KGHSH and CDR2 LQKENI come from the germline V gene. CDR3 loop: CASSRDREAAAPQHF. CDR3 in DNA: TGTGCCAGCTCACGGGACAGGGAAGCCGCGGCGCCCCAGCATTTT.

The chain couples TRBV4-2 to TRBJ2-7; 11 bases map to TRBD1. The CDR3 totals 15 residues. Germline CDR1 and CDR2: LGHNA and YNFKEQ. Trimming at V came to 4 bases and at J to 5 bases, leaving 7 bases not matched to a gene. Written as DNA, the CDR3 is TGTGCCAGCAGCCCCCGGACAGGGGGCTTGAACGAGCAGTACTTC. This encodes CASSPRTGGLNEQYF.

This clonotype appeared a few times. The J gene is TRBJ2-5, the V gene TRBV6-2 or TRBV6-3; no reliable D call. The germline CDR1 and CDR2 sequences are MNHEY and SVGEGT. The CDR3 is made up of 15 amino acids. The ends were cut back, 5 bases at V and 11 bases at J, with 24 bases in the middle. The CDR3 bases are TGTGCCAGCAGTCCCCCCTACACTTTTCCTACGAAGCAGTACTTC. Translated: CASSPPYTFPTKQYF.

This clonotype was seen once. A read error may produce the germline difference seen at one junction end. The chain links TRBV12-3 or TRBV12-4 to TRBJ1-5; weak D call: TRBD1 (5 bases). This CDR3 contains 12 residues. The DNA for the CDR3 is TGTGACAGCAGCGGGGGTGATCAGCCCCAGCATTTT. This gives the protein CDSSGGDQPQHF.

J is TRBJ1-2 and V is TRBV21-1. TRBV21-1 is listed as a pseudogene. The CDR3 contains 15 residues. CDR3 sequence: CASSKVGVPRWGYTF. The CDR3 nucleotides are TGTGCCAGCAGTAAAGTCGGGGTCCCCCGCTGGGGCTACACCTTC.

V and J are TRBV11-1 and TRBJ1-1; D possibly corresponds to TRBD1 (5 bases). The CDR3 sequence is 13 residues long. The V gene lost 5 bases and the J gene lost 4 bases, with 11 bases spanning the gap. CDR1 and CDR2 from the germline V gene are SGHAT and FQDESV (reference sequence). The CDR3 region has the DNA TGTGCCAGCAGCCAGGAGAGGGGCACTGAAGCTTTCTTT. It encodes CASSQERGTEAFF.

The rearrangement joins TRBV2 to TRBJ2-1; weak D call: TRBD2 (5 bases). Germline V gives CDR1 SNHLY, CDR2 FYNNEI. The CDR3 runs to 16 residues. V lost 3 bases to trimming and J lost 0 bases, with 12 bases between them. The CDR3 reads CASSDLTGSSYNEQFF. CDR3 nucleotide sequence: TGTGCCAGCAGTGACCTAACGGGGAGCTCCTACAATGAGCAGTTCTTC. The full variable domain, its missing parts supplied by reference TRBV2 and TRBJ2-1, is EPEVTQTPSHQVTQMGQEVILRCVPISNHLYFYWYRQILGQKVEFLVSFYNNEISEKSEIFDDQFSVERPDGSNFTLKIRSTKLEDSAMYFCASSDLTGSSYNEQFFGPGTRLTVL.

This clonotype has a count of ten or more. The rearrangement links TRBV20-1 to TRBJ2-7; 10 bases line up with TRBD1. Germline CDR1 reads DFQATT; CDR2 reads SNEGSKA (reference sequence). V shed 1 base, J shed 4 bases, and the junction held 7 bases outside the gene matches. The CDR3 length is 15 residues. In DNA, the CDR3 is TGCAGTGCTAGAGGACCGGGACAGGGGACATACGAGCAGTACTTC. Translating it yields CSARGPGQGTYEQYF.

This clonotype was seen a few times. J is TRBJ1-4 and V is TRBV5-5; D is undetermined. V was trimmed by 1 base and J by 8 bases, leaving 12 bases between them. This CDR3 region has 14 residues. Germline V gene data show CDR1 as SGHKS and CDR2 as YYEKEE (reference sequence). The CDR3 DNA follows: TGTGCCAGCAGCTTGTTGGGTGGCGGCGAAAAACTGTTTTTT. Translated, it gives CASSLLGGGEKLFF.

This clonotype was found a few times. One junction end disagrees with the germline gene, perhaps due to a read error. The chain links TRBV29-1 to TRBJ1-2; 8 bases fit TRBD1. The CDR3 runs 15 residues. CDR1 SQVTM and CDR2 ANQGSEA come from the germline V gene. The CDR3 DNA sequence: TGCAGCGTTGAAATTGAGGACAGGGAGTACTATGGCCACACCTTC. Its protein is CSVEIEDREYYGHTF. The variable domain in full, completed from reference TRBV29-1 and TRBJ1-2, reads SAVISQKPSRDICQRGTSLTIQCQVDSQVTMMFWYRQQPGQSLTLIATANQGSEATYESGFVIDKFPISRPNLTFSTLTVSNMSPEDSSIYLCSVEIEDREYYGHTFGSGTRLTVV.

The chain has TRBV20-1 and TRBJ1-2; the match to TRBD1 covers 8 bases. The CDR3 spans 15 residues. V was clipped by 0 bases and J by 5 bases; unmatched bases: 8. Germline loops: CDR1 DFQATT, CDR2 SNEGSKA (reference sequence). CDR3 DNA sequence: TGCAGTGCTAGAGATGCCCGGACAGGGCCATATGGCTACACCTTC. It is translated as CSARDARTGPYGYTF.

The chain links TRBV29-1 to TRBJ1-5, with 7 bases lining up with TRBD1. V lost 8 bases and J lost 5; bases outside the gene matches: 9. Germline assignment: CDR1 SQVTM and CDR2 ANQGSEA. The CDR3 loop spans 13 amino acids. The CDR3 coding sequence is TGCAGCACTAAGACAGGGCCACATCAGCCCCAGCATTTT. Translating gives CSTKTGPHQPQHF.

V usage is TRBV6-6 and J usage is TRBJ1-2; D call uncertain. The germline V gene has CDR1 MNHNY and CDR2 SVGAGI (reference sequence). V gave up 0 bases and J gave up 7 bases, with 15 bases separating them. This CDR3 comprises 15 residues. The CDR3 nucleotides are TGTGCCAGCAGTTACTCGATTTTATTGTGGGGTGGCTACACCTTC. Translating gives CASSYSILLWGGYTF.

The sample holds a few counts of this clonotype. This sequence joins TRBV4-2 and TRBJ2-4, with 8 bases matching TRBD1. The J call may be mistaken, given a closer DNA end match to TRBJ2-7. The CDR3 runs 16 residues. Germline lookup yields CDR1 LGHNA and CDR2 YNFKEQ. The DNA for the CDR3 is TGTGCCAGCAGCCAAGAAGGACAGGGACCCTTTTACGAGCAGTACTTC. Translating gives CASSQEGQGPFYEQYF.

This clonotype was seen a handful of times. The chain couples TRBV7-2 to TRBJ2-3; D is ambiguous. This CDR3 region has 15 residues. Per germline, CDR1 SGHTA and CDR2 FQGNSA. With 6 bases removed from V and 0 bases from J, the gap between germline ends came to 13 bases. CDR3 protein: CASSLSQSSTDTQYF. CDR3 bases: TGTGCCAGCAGTTTATCACAGAGTAGCACAGATACGCAGTATTTT.

The V gene is TRBV27, the J gene TRBJ1-5; no clear D. The CDR3 is 10 residues long. Germline lookup yields CDR1 MNHEY and CDR2 SMNVEV (reference sequence). The CDR3 DNA sequence: TGTGTCAGACCTACAAAGCCCCAGCATTTT. This sequence encodes CVRPTKPQHF.